Below are 3 T cell receptor beta chains sequenced from a single sample in a study of blood T cell repertoires in COVID-19. Profiling relied on immunoSEQ multiplex PCR, and the TCRdb table lists in-frame clones only, not all of them. The table has roughly 130,000 clones, about 79% seen once; the top ten hold around 3.1%. Sequenced: peripheral blood. Receptor source: a woman older than 75 with acute or convalescent COVID-19.

This chain connects TRBV2 to TRBJ2-3; 7 nucleotides match TRBD1. The CDR3 is 17 amino acids. After removal of 6 bases from V and 2 bases from J, the junction contained 14 bases not matched to a gene. Germline CDR1 and CDR2: SNHLY and FYNNEI. The CDR3 DNA follows: TGTGCCAGCAGGGATTGGGCTACAGGGGTCTACACAGATACGCAGTATTTT. Its protein is CASRDWATGVYTDTQYF.

The CDR3 reads CASRQAGTSGGSPYEQYF. Here the CDR3 DNA reads TGTGCCAGCAGACAAGCCGGGACTAGCGGGGGGTCCCCCTACGAGCAGTACTTC. J is TRBJ2-7 and V is TRBV11-3; 15 bases align to TRBD2. The V segment lost 6 bases and the J segment 2 bases; nucleotides outside the gene matches: 11. CDR3 length: 18 amino acids. CDR1 and CDR2 from the germline V gene are SGHNT and YENEEA.

The chain's CDR3 is CSASLAGGYGYTF. The CDR3 DNA follows: TGCAGTGCTAGTTTGGCAGGGGGCTATGGCTACACCTTC. The chain joins TRBV20-1 to TRBJ1-2; 7 bases fit TRBD1. V was pared by 3 bases and J by 4 bases, with 5 bases of the junction left unmatched. The CDR3 spans 13 residues. Germline CDR1 and CDR2: DFQATT and SNEGSKA (reference sequence).